This TCR beta chain was found in a study of post-analysis software for immune sequencing data. Study at large: Secondary progressive, relapsing-remitting and progressive-relapsing multiple sclerosis were among the included disease courses. Study results and caveats: Roughly 5 TRBV segments occurring more often in patients than controls included TRBV5-6, TRBV5-1 and TRBV20-1. Strong same-batch co-clustering of samples appeared with F measure clustering. People with multiple sclerosis had a significantly lower normalized Chao1 diversity than controls did.

Germline V gene data show CDR1 as MNHNS and CDR2 as SASEGT. This CDR3 comprises 14 residues. Trimming stripped 6 bases from V and 0 bases from J, with 10 bases between. Prepared TCR beta cDNA libraries contained unique molecular identifiers. From 1 to 10 million T cells, 400,000 to 550,000 cDNA molecules were obtained. TCRdb fed the PCR reads into MiXCR, producing one record per CDR3 protein. The profile shows approximately 770,000 distinct CDR3 sequences, 35% to 55% of them singletons. This clonotype was counted between two and nine times. Its antigen is not known. Source material: blood. The chain is built from TRBV6-1 and TRBJ2-3; D not resolved. The receptor comes from a girl between 10 and 17 years old with multiple sclerosis. The CDR3 loop reads CASSHTPSTDTQYF. The CDR3 nucleotides read TGTGCCAGCAGCCACACACCTAGCACAGATACGCAGTATTTT.